This TCR beta chain was found in a study of OX40 agonist ivuxolimab in advanced cancers. General study findings and limits: Doses of 0.1 to 3.0 mg/kg were accompanied by clonal expansion of CD4+ and CD8+ blood T cells by week 6.

Here immunoSEQ multiplex PCR was the method, and the copy in TCRdb shows in-frame clones only, minus some. The top ten hold about 0.18% of the sample, which has about 94,000 clones, roughly 94% seen once. The CDR3 is 15 amino acids. Trimming took 7 bases from V and 0 from J, leaving 14 bases between them. Germline V gives CDR1 LNHDA, CDR2 SQIVND (reference sequence). With regard to this clone: Its antigen is currently unknown.

This clonotype was sampled from an adult with an advanced solid tumor such as melanoma, head and neck, liver or kidney cancer. Material: CD4+ or CD8+ T cells sorted from blood, obtained in a trial of the OX40 agonist ivuxolimab. The rearrangement joins TRBV19 to TRBJ2-3; D is unclear. The CDR3 here is CASTPWRSSTDTQYF. The CDR3 coding sequence is TGTGCCAGTACCCCCTGGCGGTCTAGCACAGATACGCAGTATTTT.